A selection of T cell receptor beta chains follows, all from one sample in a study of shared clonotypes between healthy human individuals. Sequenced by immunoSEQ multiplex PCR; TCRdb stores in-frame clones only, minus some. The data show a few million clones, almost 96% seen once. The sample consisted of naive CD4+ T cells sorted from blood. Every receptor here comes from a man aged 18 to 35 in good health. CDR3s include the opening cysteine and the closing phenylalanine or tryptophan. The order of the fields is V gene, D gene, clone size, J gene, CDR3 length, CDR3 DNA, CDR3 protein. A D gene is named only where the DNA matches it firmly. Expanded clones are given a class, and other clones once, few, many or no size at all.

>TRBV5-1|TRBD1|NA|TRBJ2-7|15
TGCGCCAGCAGAGCCCGGGACAGAATGGCGTACGAGCAGTACTTC
CASRARDRMAYEQYF
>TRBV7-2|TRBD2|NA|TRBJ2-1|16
TGTGCCAGCAGCTTAGTAGCGGGAAGCTCCTACAATGAGCAGTTCTTC
CASSLVAGSSYNEQFF
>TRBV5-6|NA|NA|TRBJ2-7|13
TGTGCCAGCAGCTTTGTCGGGGGAGAACAGCAGTACTTC
CASSFVGGEQQYF
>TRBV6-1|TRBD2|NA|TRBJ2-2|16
TGTGCCAGCAGTGGGTCGGGACTAGCGGGAGCCGGGGAGCTGTTTTTT
CASSGSGLAGAGELFF
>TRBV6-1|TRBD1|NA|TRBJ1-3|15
TGTGCCAGCAGTGAATTTCAGGGGGCTGGAAACACCATATATTTT
CASSEFQGAGNTIYF
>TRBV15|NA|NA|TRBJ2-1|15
TGTGCCACCAGCAGAGTGGCCAGTACCTACAATGAGCAGTTCTTC
CATSRVASTYNEQFF
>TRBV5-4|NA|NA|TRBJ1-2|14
TGTGCCAGCAGCTTTGGGATAGGCTACTATGGCTACACCTTC
CASSFGIGYYGYTF
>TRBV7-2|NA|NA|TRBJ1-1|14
TGTGCCAGCAGCTTAGAACAAGTAAGCACTGAAGCTTTCTTT
CASSLEQVSTEAFF
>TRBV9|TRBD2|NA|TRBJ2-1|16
TGTGCCAGCAGCGTAGACGGGACTAGCGGGAGCAATGAGCAGTTCTTC
CASSVDGTSGSNEQFF
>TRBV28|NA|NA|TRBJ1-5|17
TGTGCCAGCAGTTTAAACCCATTCGACGCGGGGAATCAGCCCCAGCATTTT
CASSLNPFDAGNQPQHF
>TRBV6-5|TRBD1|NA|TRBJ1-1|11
TGTGCCAGCAGACAAGGACAGGCCGTTTTCTTT
CASRQGQAVFF
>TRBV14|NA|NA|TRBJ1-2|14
TGTGCCAGCAGCCCGGATGGGGGGGCGAAGGGCTACACCTTC
CASSPDGGAKGYTF
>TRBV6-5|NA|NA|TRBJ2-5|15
TGTGCCAGCAGTTACTCGAAGGCTGGCTGGGAGACCCAGTACTTC
CASSYSKAGWETQYF
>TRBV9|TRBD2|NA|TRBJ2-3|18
TGTGCCAGCAGCGTAGCTACAGGGGTTAGCGGGAGGGGAGATACGCAGTATTTT
CASSVATGVSGRGDTQYF
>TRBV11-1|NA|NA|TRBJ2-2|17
TGTGCCAGCAGCTTAAGAGGGCAGTTTATTGTCACCGGGGAGCTGTTTTTT
CASSLRGQFIVTGELFF
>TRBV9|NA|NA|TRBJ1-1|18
TGTGCCAGCAGCGTAGGAGGGCAAGGACCTACATGGAACACTGAAGCTTTCTTT
CASSVGGQGPTWNTEAFF
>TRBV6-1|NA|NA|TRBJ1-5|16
TGTGCCAGCAGTGAGTCCAGGCCCCGCGAGAATCAGCCCCAGCATTTT
CASSESRPRENQPQHF
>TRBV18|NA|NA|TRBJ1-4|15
TGTGCCAGCTCACCGTTTGGTGGGGCTAATGAAAAACTGTTTTTT
CASSPFGGANEKLFF
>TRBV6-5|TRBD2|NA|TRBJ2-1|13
TGTGCCAGCAGGCGGGGGGGCCTTGATGAGCAGTTCTTC
CASRRGGLDEQFF
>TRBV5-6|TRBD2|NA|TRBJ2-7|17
TGTGCCAGCAGCTATGGACTAGCGGGGGGGTTTAACTACGAGCAGTACTTC
CASSYGLAGGFNYEQYF
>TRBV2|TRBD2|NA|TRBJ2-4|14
TGTGCCAGCTCCCGGGACTACTCACGAAACATTCAGTACTTC
CASSRDYSRNIQYF
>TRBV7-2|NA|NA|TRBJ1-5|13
TGTGCCAGCAGTGGTAACGGGGGGGGGACCCAGCATTTT
CASSGNGGGTQHF
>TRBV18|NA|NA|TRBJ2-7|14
TGTGCCAGCTCACCAGATGCGGCAGACTACGAGCAGTACTTC
CASSPDAADYEQYF
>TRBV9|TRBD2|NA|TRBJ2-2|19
TGTGCCAGCAGCGTAGGAACTAGCGGGGGGGCCGGTAAGACCGGGGAGCTGTTTTTT
CASSVGTSGGAGKTGELFF
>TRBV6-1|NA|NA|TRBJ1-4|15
TGTGCCAGCAGTGAACGGCGACAGAGTAATGAAAAACTGTTTTTT
CASSERRQSNEKLFF
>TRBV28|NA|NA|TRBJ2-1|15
TGTGCCAGCGGGCAGGAATGGGGCGACTACAATGAGCAGTTCTTC
CASGQEWGDYNEQFF
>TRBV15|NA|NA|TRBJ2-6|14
TGTGCCACCAGCAGAGATTCCTCAAACATAGCCCTGACTTTC
CATSRDSSNIALTF
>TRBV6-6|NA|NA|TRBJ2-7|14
TGTGCCAGCAGTTTCACAGGCCGCTCCTACGAGCAGTACTTC
CASSFTGRSYEQYF
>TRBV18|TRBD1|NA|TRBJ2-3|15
TGTGCCAGCTCAACCTCGGACAGGGGCACAGATACGCAGTATTTT
CASSTSDRGTDTQYF
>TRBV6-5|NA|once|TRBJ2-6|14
TGTGCCAGCAGTTACCTTCCCGGGGCCAACGTCCTGACTTTC
CASSYLPGANVLTF
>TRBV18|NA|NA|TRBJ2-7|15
TGTGCCAGCCGAAGGGGAGGGGGGGCCGGAGGCGAGCAGTACTTC
CASRRGGGAGGEQYF
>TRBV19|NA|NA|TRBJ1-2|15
TGTGCCCGGTCCTGGGGGTCTCGGGCTAACTATGGCTACACCTTC
CARSWGSRANYGYTF
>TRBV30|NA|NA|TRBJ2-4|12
TGTGCCTGGAGTCTTGACCCCCACATTCAGTACTTC
CAWSLDPHIQYF
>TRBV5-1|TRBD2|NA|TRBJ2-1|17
TGCGCCAGCAGCTTCCCAGAGCTAGCGGTTCTTAACAATGAGCAGTTCTTC
CASSFPELAVLNNEQFF
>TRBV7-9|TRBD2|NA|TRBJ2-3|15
TGTGCCAGCCTCGGGGGGAAAACTAGCACAGATACGCAGTATTTT
CASLGGKTSTDTQYF
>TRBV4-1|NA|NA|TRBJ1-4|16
TGCGCCAGCAGCCACCCAAGGGAGTCGGCTAATGAAAAACTGTTTTTT
CASSHPRESANEKLFF
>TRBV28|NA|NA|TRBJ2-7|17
TGTGCCAGCACCTCTCCGGTTGGCGGGGGCTTCACCTACGAGCAGTACTTC
CASTSPVGGGFTYEQYF
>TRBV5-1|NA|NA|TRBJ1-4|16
TGCGCCAGCAGCGAACAACCCGGGGCGTTCAATGAAAAACTGTTTTTT
CASSEQPGAFNEKLFF
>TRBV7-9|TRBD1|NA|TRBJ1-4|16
TGTGCCAGCAGCTTAGACTCCCAGGGGGTTAACGAAAAACTGTTTTTT
CASSLDSQGVNEKLFF
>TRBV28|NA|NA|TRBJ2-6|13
TGTGCCAGCCTCAGCTCTGGGGCCAACGTCCTGACTTTC
CASLSSGANVLTF